The present T cell receptor (beta chain) was sequenced within a study of OX40 agonist ivuxolimab in advanced cancers. This CDR3 contains 16 residues. Trimming cost V 2 bases and J 1 base; bases outside gene matches: 5. CDR1 and CDR2 (germline): MNHNS, SASEGT. Sequencing was performed with immunoSEQ multiplex PCR; in TCRdb, only in-frame clones are kept and a portion is missing. The data show about 49,000 clones, about 88% seen once. The clonotype originates from an adult with an advanced solid tumor such as melanoma, head and neck, liver or kidney cancer. The specimen was CD4+ or CD8+ T cells sorted from blood, collected in a trial of the OX40 agonist ivuxolimab. V and J are TRBV6-1 and TRBJ2-3, with 8 bases matching TRBD2. CDR3: CASSEWREVGTDTQYF. For the CDR3, the DNA is TGTGCCAGCAGTGAATGGCGGGAGGTGGGCACAGATACGCAGTATTTT.